A selection of T cell receptor beta chains follows, all from one sample in a study of CD8 T cells in Susac syndrome. One entry per CDR3 protein, called by TCRdb with MiXCR from the immunoSEQ multiplex PCR reads. The data show 200,000 to 300,000 distinct CDR3 sequences, 90% to 96% seen once. Sequencing was done on a sample of CD4+ T cells from PBMCs. These receptors came from a human donor with Susac syndrome. Both conserved end residues are part of each CDR3. D genes are given only for firm matches. The size of a clone is reported for some rows only, either as once, few or many, or as a class for expanded clones.

clone_size | j_call | d_call | v_call | cdr3_nt | cdr3_aa
. | TRBJ1-2 | . | TRBV30 | TGTGCCTGGAGTGCCTCGGGGGGCCACTATGGCTACACCTTC | CAWSASGGHYGYTF
. | TRBJ2-1 | TRBD1 | TRBV14 | TGTGCCAGCAGCCGACGACAGGGTCGGGACAATGAGCAGTTCTTC | CASSRRQGRDNEQFF
. | TRBJ1-1 | . | TRBV28 | TGTGCCAGCAGTGGGGAGTGGTTAAGGGGAGCTTTCTTT | CASSGEWLRGAFF
. | TRBJ2-7 | . | TRBV11-1 | TGTGCCAGCAGCTTGAAGGTACACCGGGGCTACGAGCAGTACTTC | CASSLKVHRGYEQYF
. | TRBJ1-1 | . | TRBV11-2 | TGTGCCAGCAGCTCTTTGGGAGGGGCGAACACTGAAGCTTTCTTT | CASSSLGGANTEAFF
. | TRBJ2-7 | TRBD1 | TRBV6-5 | TGTGCCAGCAGAGGCCGGGACAGGGGCGATAGATTC | CASRGRDRGDRF
. | TRBJ2-1 | . | TRBV20-1 | TGCAGTGCTAGGACAGGCGGGAGTCTGAATGAGCAGTTCTTC | CSARTGGSLNEQFF
. | TRBJ2-7 | . | TRBV2 | TGTGCCAGCAGTGAAACAGTCCCCCTCGAGCAGTACTTC | CASSETVPLEQYF
. | TRBJ2-7 | . | TRBV29-1 | TGCAGCGTTCGCCCCCAGGATCGGCAGTACTTC | CSVRPQDRQYF
. | TRBJ2-7 | TRBD2 | TRBV3-1 | TGTGCCAGCAGCCAAGATTTGGGACTAGCGTACGAGCAGTACTTC | CASSQDLGLAYEQYF
. | TRBJ2-7 | . | TRBV19 | TGTGCCAGTAGCCGGGGTCCAGCTTCCTACGAGCAGTACTTC | CASSRGPASYEQYF
. | TRBJ2-7 | . | TRBV7-2 | TGTGCCAGCAGCATAGAACAGGGTCCGCAGTACTTC | CASSIEQGPQYF
. | TRBJ2-1 | TRBD2 | TRBV3-1 | TGTGCCAGCAGCCAAACCGGGACTAGCGGGACTAATGAGCAGTTCTTC | CASSQTGTSGTNEQFF
once | TRBJ2-3 | TRBD2 | TRBV5-1 | TGCGCCAGCGGGCGCGGGAGCAGCACAGATACGCAGTATTTT | CASGRGSSTDTQYF
. | TRBJ1-1 | . | TRBV3-1 | TGTGCCAGCAGCCAAGATAAGGTTGGCACTGAAGCTTTCTTT | CASSQDKVGTEAFF
. | TRBJ2-7 | . | TRBV6-5 | TGTGCCAGCAGTTATGTTGGGGCGGGGAGCTCCTACGAGCAGTACTTC | CASSYVGAGSSYEQYF